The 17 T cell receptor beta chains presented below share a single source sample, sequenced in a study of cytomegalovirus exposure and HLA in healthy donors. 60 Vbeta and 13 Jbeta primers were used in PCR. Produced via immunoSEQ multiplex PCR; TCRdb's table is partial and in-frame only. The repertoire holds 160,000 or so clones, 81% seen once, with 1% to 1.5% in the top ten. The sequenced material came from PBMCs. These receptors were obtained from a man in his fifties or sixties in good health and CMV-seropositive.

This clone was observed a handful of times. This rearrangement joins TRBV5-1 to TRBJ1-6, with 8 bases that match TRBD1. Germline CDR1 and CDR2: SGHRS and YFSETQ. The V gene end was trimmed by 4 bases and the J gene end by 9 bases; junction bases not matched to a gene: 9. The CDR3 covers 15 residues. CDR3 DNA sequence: TGCGCCAGCAGCCCGGACAGGGAACCCACTTCACCCCTCCACTTT. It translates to CASSPDREPTSPLHF.

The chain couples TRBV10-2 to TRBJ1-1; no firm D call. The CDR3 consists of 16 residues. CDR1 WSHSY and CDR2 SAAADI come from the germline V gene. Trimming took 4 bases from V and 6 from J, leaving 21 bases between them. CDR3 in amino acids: CASSVVWREAYPEAFF. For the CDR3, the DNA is TGCGCCAGCAGTGTGGTCTGGCGGGAGGCTTACCCTGAAGCTTTCTTT.

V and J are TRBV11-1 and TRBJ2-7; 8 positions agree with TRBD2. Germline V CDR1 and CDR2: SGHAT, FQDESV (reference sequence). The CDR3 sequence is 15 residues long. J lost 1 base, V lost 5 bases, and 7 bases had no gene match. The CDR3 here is CASSRRVAGSYEQYF. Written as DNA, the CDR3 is TGTGCCAGCAGCCGGAGGGTAGCGGGGTCCTACGAGCAGTACTTC.

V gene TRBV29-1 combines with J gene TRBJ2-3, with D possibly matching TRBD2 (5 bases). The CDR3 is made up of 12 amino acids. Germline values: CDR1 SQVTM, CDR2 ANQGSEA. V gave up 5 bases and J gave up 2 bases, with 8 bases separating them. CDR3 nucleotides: TGCAGCGTTCGCCGGGACACAGATACGCAGTATTTT. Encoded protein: CSVRRDTDTQYF.

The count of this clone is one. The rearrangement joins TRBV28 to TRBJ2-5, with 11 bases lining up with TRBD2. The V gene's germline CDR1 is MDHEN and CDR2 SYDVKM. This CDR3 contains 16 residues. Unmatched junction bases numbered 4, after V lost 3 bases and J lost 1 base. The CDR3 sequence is CASSFWGLAAQETQYF. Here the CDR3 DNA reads TGTGCCAGCAGTTTTTGGGGACTAGCGGCCCAAGAGACCCAGTACTTC.

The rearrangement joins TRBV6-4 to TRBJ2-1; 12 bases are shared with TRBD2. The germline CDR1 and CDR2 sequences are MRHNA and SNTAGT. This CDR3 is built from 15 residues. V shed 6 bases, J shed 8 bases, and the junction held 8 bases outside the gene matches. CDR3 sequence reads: CASRPTSGRFHEQFF. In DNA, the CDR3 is TGTGCCAGCAGGCCGACTAGCGGGAGATTCCATGAGCAGTTCTTC.

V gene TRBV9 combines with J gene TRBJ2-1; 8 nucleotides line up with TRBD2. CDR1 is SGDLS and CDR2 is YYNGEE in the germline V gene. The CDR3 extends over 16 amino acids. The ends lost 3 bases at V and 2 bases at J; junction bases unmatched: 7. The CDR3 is CASSASLAGPYNEQFF. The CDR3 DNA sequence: TGTGCCAGCAGCGCTAGCTTAGCGGGGCCCTACAATGAGCAGTTCTTC.

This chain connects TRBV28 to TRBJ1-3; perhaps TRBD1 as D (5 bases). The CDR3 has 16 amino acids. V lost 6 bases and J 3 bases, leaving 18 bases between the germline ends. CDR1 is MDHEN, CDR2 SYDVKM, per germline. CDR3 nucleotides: TGTGCCAGCAGGACCCAGGGCCAGGGCAGTGGAAACACCATATATTTT. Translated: CASRTQGQGSGNTIYF. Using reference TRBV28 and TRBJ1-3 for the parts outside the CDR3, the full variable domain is DVKVTQSSRYLVKRTGEKVFLECVQDMDHENMFWYRQDPGLGLRLIYFSYDVKMKEKGDIPEGYSVSREKKERFSLILESASTNQTSMYLCASRTQGQGSGNTIYFGEGSWLTVV.

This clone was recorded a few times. CDR3 sequence: CASCGLRGTEAFF. In nucleotides, the CDR3 is TGTGCCAGCTGTGGCTTGCGGGGGACTGAAGCTTTCTTT. The rearrangement links TRBV27 to TRBJ1-1; D is possibly TRBD1 (5 bases). This CDR3 has 13 amino acids. V was trimmed by 8 bases and J by 5 bases, leaving 15 bases between them. Germline CDR1 is MNHEY and CDR2 is SMNVEV (reference sequence).

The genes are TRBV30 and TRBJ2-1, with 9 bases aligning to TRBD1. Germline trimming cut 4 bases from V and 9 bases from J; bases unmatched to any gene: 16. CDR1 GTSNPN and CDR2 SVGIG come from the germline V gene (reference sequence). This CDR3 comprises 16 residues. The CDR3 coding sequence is TGTGCCTGGACCTACCGGTACAGGGGGCGGCCCGGTGAGCAGTTCTTC. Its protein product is CAWTYRYRGRPGEQFF.

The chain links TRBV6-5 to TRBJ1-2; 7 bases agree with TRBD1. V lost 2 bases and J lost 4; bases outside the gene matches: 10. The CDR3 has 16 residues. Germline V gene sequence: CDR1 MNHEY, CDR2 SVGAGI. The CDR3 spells CASSYGNRGFSYGYTF. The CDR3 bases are TGTGCCAGCAGTTACGGGAACAGGGGTTTCAGCTATGGCTACACCTTC.

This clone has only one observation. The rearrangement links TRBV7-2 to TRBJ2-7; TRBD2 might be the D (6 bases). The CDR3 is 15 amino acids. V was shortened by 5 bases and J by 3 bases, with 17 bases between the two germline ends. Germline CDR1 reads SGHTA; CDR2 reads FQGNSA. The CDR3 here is CASSPPEGVLYEQYF. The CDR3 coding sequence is TGTGCCAGCAGCCCCCCGGAGGGTGTCCTCTACGAGCAGTACTTC.

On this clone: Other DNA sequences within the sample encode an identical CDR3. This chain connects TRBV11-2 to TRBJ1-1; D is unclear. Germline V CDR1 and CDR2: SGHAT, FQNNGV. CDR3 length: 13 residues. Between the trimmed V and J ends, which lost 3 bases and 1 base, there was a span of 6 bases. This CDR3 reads CASSFLRNTEAFF. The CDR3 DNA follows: TGTGCCAGCAGCTTCCTCAGGAACACTGAAGCTTTCTTT.

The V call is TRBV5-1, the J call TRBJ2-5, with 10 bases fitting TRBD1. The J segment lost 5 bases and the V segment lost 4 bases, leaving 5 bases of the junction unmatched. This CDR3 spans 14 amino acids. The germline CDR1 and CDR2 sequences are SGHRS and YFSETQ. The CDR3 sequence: CASSAGTGVETQYF. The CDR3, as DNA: TGCGCCAGCAGCGCAGGGACAGGGGTGGAGACCCAGTACTTC.

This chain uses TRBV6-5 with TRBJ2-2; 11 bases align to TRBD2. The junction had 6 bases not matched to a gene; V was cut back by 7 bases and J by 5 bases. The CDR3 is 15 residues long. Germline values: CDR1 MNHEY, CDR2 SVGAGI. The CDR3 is CASTLAGGSTGELFF. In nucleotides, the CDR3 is TGTGCCAGCACCTTAGCGGGAGGGAGTACCGGGGAGCTGTTTTTT.

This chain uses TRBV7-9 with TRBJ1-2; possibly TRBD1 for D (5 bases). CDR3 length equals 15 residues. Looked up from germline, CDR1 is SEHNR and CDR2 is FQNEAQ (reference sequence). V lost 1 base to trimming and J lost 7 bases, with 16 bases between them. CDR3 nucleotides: TGTGCCAGCAGCTTAGAGCGGCAGGGAGGCGCTGGCTACACCTTC. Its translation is CASSLERQGGAGYTF.

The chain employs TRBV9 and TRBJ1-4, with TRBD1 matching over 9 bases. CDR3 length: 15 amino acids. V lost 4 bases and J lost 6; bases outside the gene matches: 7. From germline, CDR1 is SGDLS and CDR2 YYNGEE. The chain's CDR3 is CASSPRTGVDEKLFF. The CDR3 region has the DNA TGTGCCAGCAGCCCCCGGACAGGGGTGGATGAAAAACTGTTTTTT.